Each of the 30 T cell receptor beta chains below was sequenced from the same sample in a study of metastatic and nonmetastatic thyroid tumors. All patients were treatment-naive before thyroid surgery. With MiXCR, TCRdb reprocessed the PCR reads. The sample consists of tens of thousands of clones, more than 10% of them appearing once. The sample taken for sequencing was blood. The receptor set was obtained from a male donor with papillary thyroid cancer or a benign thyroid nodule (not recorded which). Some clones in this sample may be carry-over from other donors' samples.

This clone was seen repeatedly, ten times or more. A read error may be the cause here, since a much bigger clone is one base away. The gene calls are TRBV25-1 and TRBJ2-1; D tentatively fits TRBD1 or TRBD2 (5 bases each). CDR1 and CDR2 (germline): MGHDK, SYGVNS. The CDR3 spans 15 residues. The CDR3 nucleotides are TGTGCCAGCAGTGACCCAGGGAGATCCTACAATGGGCAGTTCTTC. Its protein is CASSDPGRSYNGQFF.

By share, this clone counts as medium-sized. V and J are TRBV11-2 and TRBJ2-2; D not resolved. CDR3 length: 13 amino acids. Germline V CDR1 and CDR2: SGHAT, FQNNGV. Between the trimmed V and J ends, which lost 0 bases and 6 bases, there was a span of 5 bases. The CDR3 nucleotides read TGTGCCAGCAGCTTAGAATCTTCCGGGGAGCTGTTTTTT. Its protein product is CASSLESSGELFF. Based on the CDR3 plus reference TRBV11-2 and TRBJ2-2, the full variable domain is EAGVAQSPRYKIIEKRQSVAFWCNPISGHATLYWYQQILGQGPKLLIQFQNNGVVDDSQLPKDRFSAERLKGVDSTLKIQPAKLEDSAVYLCASSLESSGELFFGEGSRLTVL.

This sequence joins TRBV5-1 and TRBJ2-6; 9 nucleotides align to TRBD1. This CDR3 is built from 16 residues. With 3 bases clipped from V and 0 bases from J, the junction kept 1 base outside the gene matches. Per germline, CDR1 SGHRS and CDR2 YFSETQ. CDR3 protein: CASSSTGGSGANVLTF. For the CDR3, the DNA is TGCGCCAGCAGCTCGACAGGGGGCTCTGGGGCCAACGTCCTGACTTTC.

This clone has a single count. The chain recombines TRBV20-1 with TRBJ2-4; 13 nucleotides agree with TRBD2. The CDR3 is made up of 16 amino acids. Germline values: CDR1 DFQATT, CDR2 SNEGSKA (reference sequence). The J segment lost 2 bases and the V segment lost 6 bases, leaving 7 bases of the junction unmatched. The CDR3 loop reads CSAGTSGTRPKNIQYF. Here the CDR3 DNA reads TGCAGTGCCGGGACTAGCGGGACCCGGCCCAAAAACATTCAGTACTTC.

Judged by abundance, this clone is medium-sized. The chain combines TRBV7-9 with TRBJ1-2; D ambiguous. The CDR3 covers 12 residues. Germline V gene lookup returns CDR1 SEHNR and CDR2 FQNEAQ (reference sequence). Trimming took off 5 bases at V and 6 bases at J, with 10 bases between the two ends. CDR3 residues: CASSREWDGYTF. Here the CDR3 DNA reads TGTGCCAGCAGCCGGGAGTGGGATGGCTACACCTTC.

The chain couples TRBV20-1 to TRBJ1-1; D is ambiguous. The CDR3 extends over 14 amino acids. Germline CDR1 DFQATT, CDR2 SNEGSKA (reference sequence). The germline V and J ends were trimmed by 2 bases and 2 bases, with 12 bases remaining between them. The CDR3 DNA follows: TGCAGTGCTAGAATTCTGAACTACAACACTGAAGCTTTCTTT. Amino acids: CSARILNYNTEAFF.

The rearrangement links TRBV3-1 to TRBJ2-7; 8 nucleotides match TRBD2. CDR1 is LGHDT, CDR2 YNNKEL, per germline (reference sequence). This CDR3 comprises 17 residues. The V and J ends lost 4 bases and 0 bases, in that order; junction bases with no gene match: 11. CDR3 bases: TGTGCCAGCAGCCCTGGGGCGGGGGGCCTCCCCTCCTACGAGCAGTACTTC. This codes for CASSPGAGGLPSYEQYF.

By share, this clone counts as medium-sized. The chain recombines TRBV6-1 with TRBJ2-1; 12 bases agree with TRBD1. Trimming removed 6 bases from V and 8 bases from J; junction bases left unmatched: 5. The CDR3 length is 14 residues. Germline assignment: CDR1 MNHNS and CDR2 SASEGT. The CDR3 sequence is CASRSGTGGDEQFF. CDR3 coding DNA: TGTGCCAGCAGGTCCGGGACAGGGGGCGATGAGCAGTTCTTC.

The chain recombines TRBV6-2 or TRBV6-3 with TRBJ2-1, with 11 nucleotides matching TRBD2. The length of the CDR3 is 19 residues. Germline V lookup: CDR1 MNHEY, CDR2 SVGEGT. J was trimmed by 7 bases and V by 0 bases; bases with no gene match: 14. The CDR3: CASSYSPDLSGRARNEQFF. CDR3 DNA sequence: TGTGCCAGCAGTTACTCCCCCGACCTTAGCGGGAGGGCTAGGAATGAGCAGTTCTTC.

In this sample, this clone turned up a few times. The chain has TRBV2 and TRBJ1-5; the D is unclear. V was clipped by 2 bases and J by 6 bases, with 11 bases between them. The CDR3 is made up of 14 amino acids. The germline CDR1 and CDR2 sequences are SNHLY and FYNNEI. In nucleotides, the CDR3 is TGTGCCAGCAGTGAAATGGCAGGTAGTCAGCCCCAGCATTTT. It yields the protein CASSEMAGSQPQHF.

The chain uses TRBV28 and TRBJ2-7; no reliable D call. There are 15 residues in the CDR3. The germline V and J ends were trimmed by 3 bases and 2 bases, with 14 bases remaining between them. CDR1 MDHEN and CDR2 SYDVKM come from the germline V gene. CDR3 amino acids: CASSLSLPPTYEQYF. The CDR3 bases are TGTGCCAGCAGTTTGTCTCTCCCGCCCACCTACGAGCAGTACTTC.

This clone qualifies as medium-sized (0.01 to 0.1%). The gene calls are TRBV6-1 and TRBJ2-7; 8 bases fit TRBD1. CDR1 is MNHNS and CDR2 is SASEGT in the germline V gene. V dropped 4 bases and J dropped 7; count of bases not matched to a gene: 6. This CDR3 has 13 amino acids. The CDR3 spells CASSAWTGYEQYF. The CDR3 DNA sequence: TGTGCCAGCAGTGCGTGGACAGGGTATGAGCAGTACTTC.

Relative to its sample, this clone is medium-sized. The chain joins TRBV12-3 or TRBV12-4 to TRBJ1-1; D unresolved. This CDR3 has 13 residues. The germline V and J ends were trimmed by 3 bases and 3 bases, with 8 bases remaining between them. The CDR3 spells CASSLTADTEAFF. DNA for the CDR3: TGTGCCAGCAGTTTGACGGCGGACACTGAAGCTTTCTTT.

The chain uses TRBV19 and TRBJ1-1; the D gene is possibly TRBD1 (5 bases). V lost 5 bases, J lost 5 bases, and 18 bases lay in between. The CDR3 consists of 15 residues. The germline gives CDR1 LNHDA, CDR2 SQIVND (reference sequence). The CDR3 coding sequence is TGTGCCAGTAGTCCTCGGGACCAACGCTGGACTGAAGCTTTCTTT. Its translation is CASSPRDQRWTEAFF.

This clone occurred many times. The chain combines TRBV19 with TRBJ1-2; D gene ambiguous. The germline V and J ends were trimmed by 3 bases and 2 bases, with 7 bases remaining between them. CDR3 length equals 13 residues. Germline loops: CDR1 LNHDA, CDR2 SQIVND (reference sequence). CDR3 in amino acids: CASSIAGNYGYTF. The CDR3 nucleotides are TGTGCCAGTAGTATCGCCGGCAACTATGGCTACACCTTC.

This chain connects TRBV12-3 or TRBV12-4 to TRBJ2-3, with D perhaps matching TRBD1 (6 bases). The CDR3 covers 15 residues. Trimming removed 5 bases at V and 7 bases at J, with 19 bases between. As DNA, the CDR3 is TGTGCCAGCAGTCCAACAGGGACCCAAGCCTATACGCAGTATTTT. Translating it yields CASSPTGTQAYTQYF.

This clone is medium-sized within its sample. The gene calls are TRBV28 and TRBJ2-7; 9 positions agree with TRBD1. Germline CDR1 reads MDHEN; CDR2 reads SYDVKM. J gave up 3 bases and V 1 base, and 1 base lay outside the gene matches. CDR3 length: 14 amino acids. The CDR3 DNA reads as TGTGCCAGCAGTTTATTGGGACAGGGCTACGAGCAGTACTTC. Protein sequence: CASSLLGQGYEQYF.

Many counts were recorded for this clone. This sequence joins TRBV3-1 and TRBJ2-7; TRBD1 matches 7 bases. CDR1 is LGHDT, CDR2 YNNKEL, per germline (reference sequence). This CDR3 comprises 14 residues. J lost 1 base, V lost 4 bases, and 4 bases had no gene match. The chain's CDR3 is CASSPRQGSYEQYF. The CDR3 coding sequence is TGTGCCAGCAGCCCCCGACAGGGATCCTACGAGCAGTACTTC.

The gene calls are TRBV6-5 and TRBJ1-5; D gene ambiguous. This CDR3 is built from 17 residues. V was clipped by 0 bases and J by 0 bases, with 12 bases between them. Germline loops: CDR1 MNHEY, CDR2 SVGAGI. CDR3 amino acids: CASSYSNVGNSNQPQHF. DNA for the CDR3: TGTGCCAGCAGTTACTCGAATGTAGGGAATAGCAATCAGCCCCAGCATTTT.

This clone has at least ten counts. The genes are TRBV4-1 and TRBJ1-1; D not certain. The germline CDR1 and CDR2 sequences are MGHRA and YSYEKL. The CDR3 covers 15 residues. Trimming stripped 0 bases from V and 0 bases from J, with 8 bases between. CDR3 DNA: TGCGCCAGCAGCCAAGAAGGGTCCGTGAACACTGAAGCTTTCTTT. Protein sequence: CASSQEGSVNTEAFF.

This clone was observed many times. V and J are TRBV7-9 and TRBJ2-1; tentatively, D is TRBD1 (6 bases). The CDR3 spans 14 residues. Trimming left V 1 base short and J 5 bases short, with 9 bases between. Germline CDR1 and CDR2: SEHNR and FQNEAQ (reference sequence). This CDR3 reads CASSLGYRDNEQFF. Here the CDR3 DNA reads TGTGCCAGCAGCTTAGGCTACAGGGACAATGAGCAGTTCTTC.

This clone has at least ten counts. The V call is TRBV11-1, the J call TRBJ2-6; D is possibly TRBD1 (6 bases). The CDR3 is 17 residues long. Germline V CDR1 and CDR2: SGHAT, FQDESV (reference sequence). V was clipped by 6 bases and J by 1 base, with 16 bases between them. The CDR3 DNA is TGTGCCAGCAGGAAGACAGGACCAACATCTGGGGCCAACGTCCTGACTTTC. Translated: CASRKTGPTSGANVLTF.

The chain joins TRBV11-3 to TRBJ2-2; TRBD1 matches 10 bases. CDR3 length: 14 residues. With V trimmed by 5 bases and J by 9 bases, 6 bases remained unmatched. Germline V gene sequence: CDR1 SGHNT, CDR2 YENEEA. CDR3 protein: CASSAGTGVWELFF. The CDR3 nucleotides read TGTGCCAGCAGCGCAGGGACAGGGGTCTGGGAGCTGTTTTTT.

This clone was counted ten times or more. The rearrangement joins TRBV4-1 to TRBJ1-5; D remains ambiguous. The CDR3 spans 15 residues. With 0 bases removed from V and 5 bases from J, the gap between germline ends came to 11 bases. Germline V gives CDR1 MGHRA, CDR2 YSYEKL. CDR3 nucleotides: TGCGCCAGCAGCCAAGATTTAAGGGCCGATCAGCCCCAGCATTTT. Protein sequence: CASSQDLRADQPQHF.

CDR3 sequence: CASSPRGRGDNEQFF. The DNA of the CDR3 is TGTGCCAGCAGCCCCCGGGGTAGGGGGGACAATGAGCAGTTCTTC. This rearrangement joins TRBV14 to TRBJ2-1; either TRBD1 or TRBD2 may supply D (6 bases each). Germline CDR1 reads SGHDN; CDR2 reads FVKESK. The CDR3 spans 15 residues. Trimming left V 4 bases short and J 5 bases short, with 15 bases between.

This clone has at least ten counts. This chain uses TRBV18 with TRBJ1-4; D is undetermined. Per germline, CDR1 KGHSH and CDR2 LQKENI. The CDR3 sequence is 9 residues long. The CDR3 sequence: CGSNEKLFF. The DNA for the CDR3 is TGTGGGAGTAATGAAAAACTGTTTTTT.

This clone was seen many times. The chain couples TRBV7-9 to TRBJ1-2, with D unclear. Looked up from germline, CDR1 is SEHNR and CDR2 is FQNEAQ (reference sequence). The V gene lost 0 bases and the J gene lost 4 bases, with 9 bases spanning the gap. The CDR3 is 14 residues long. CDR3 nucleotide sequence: TGTGCCAGCAGCTTAGCCCAAGGAGGCTATGGCTACACCTTC. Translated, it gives CASSLAQGGYGYTF.

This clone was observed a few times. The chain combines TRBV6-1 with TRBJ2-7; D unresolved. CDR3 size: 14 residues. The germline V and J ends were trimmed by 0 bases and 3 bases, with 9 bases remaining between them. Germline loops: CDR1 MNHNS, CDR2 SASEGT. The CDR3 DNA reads TGTGCCAGCAGTGAAGCAGTAGGGCGCTACGAGCAGTACTTC. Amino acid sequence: CASSEAVGRYEQYF.

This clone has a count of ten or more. The CDR3, as DNA: TGTGCCACCAGCAGGACTAGCGGGAGGGCCTACTACAATGAGCAGTTCTTC. Protein sequence: CATSRTSGRAYYNEQFF. This chain links TRBV15 with TRBJ2-1, with 14 positions matching TRBD2. Germline CDR1 reads LNHNV; CDR2 reads YYDKDF (reference sequence). CDR3 length: 17 residues. The J segment lost 3 bases and the V segment lost 3 bases, leaving 4 bases of the junction unmatched.

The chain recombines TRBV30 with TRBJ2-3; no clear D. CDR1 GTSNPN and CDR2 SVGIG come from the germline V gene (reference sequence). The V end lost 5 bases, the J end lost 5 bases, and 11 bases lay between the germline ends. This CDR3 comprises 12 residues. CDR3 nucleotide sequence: TGTGCCTGGGCTCGGTTGGTAGATACGCAGTATTTT. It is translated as CAWARLVDTQYF.